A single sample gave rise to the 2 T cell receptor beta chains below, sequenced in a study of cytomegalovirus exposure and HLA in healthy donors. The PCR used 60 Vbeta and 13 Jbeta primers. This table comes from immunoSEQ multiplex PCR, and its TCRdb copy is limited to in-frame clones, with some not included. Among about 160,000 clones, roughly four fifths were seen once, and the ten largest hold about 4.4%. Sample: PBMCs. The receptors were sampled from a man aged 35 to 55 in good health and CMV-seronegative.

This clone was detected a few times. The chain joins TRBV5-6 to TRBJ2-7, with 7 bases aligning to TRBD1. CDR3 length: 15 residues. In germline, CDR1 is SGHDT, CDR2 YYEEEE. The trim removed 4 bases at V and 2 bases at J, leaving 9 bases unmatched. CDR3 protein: CASSEEGTAPYEQYF. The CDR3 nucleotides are TGTGCCAGCAGCGAAGAGGGGACAGCCCCCTACGAGCAGTACTTC.

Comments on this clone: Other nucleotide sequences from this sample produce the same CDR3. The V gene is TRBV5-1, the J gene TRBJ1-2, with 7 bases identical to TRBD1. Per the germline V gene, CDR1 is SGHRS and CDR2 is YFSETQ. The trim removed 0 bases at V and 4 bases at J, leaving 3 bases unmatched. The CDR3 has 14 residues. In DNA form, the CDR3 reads TGCGCCAGCAGCTTGGCCGGGACAGTCTATGGCTACACCTTC. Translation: CASSLAGTVYGYTF.